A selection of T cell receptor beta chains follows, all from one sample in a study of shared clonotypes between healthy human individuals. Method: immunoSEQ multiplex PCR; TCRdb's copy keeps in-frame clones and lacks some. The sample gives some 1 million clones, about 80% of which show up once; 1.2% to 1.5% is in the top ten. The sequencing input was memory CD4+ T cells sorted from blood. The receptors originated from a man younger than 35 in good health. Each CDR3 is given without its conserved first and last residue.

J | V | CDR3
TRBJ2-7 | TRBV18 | ASSQQKPSVVGDEQY
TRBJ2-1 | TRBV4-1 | ASSQTSGGAAYNEQF
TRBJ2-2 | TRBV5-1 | ASSSPSGVTNTGELF
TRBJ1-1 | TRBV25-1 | ASSDGNTRNTEAF
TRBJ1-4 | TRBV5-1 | ASSGNRATNEKLF
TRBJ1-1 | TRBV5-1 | ASSSQGGNTEAF
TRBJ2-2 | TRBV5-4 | ASSFQLTGELF
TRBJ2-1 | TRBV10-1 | ATSRSGGEQF
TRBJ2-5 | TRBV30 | AWATGWETQY
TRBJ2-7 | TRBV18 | ASSLREGAREQY
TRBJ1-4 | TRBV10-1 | ASSPGAREKLF
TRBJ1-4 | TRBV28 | ASSLSSEKLF
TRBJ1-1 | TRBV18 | ASSPKQENTEAF
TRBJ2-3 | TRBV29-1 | SVGAAAGGPADTQY
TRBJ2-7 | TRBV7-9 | ASSPTGEQQY
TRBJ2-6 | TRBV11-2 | ASSPGLGGANVLT
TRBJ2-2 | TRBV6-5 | ASSSTLNTGELF
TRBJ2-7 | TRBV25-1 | ASSIGTGVTYEQY
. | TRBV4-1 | ASSQDAGLMFNQNEQY
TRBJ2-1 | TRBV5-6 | ASSGVGEQF
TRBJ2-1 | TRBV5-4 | ASSAQGAYNEQF
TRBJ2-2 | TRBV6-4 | ASRGQGNTGELF
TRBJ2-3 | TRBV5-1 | ASSSLEPGLAGGTGTDTQY
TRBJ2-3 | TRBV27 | ASSLRGAITDTQY
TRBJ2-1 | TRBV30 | AWSVRRGDEQF
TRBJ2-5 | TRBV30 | AWSDTQETQY
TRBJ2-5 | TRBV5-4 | ASSLKLAGFQETQY
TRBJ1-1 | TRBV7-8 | ASSPDRVAF
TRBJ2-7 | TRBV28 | ASSPPGGRSYEQY
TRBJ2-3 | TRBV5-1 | ASSLLPTDTQY
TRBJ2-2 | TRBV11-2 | ASRTNTGELF
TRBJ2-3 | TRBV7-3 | ASSTRGGTDTQY
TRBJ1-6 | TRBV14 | ASSRAESGPLH
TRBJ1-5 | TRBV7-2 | ASSQGTVEGPQH
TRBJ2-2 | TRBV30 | AWSYDHTGELF
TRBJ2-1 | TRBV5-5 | ASRASTGTRNEQF